This T cell receptor beta chain was identified during a study of T cell repertoires in cytomegalovirus infection. Study-level information: Well-studied HLA-B-restricted epitopes and recently identified HLA-C-restricted epitopes of CMV were both used in the study. Evidence of both CMV infection and a matching HLA type came from public TCR beta signatures. Study-wide results and limits: CMV carriers with the relevant HLA were identified by cumulative public TCR beta family frequency.

TCRdb reprocessed the reads via MiXCR and lists one record per CDR3 protein. This sample has some 500,000 distinct CDR3 sequences, with 33% found just once. The V gene's germline CDR1 is SGHVS and CDR2 FQNEAQ. The V and J ends lost 0 bases and 6 bases respectively, with 14 bases between them. There are 15 residues in the CDR3. Regarding this clonotype: Its antigen is unknown.

The V call is TRBV7-8, the J call TRBJ1-1; D might be TRBD1 (6 bases). The clonotype originates from a human donor in good health (CMV status not recorded). Some clones in this sample may be carry-over from other donors' samples. The sequences come from cultured PBMCs, collected from culture after CMV antigen stimulation. CDR3 region: CASSLAPRGKAEAFF. For the CDR3, the DNA is TGTGCCAGCAGCTTAGCGCCCAGGGGTAAGGCTGAAGCTTTCTTT.